The 27 T cell receptor beta chains reported below all come from one sample, sequenced in a study of T cells in Graves' hyperthyroidism and ophthalmopathy. RNA transcripts served as the template for amplifying TCR beta CDR3 regions. First-round RT-PCR of the TCR CDR3 relied on the HTBI primer set. TCRdb used MiXCR to reprocess the multiplex PCR reads, holding one entry per CDR3 protein. Seen here are around 700,000 distinct CDR3 sequences, around 40% observed once, and the top ten hold roughly 31%. Sequences were obtained from blood. These receptors were taken from a middle-aged woman with Graves' hyperthyroidism.

Worth noting for this clonotype: A single base separates this from a much larger clone, so it may be a read error. The rearrangement joins TRBV11-2 to TRBJ1-1; D is undetermined. This CDR3 region has 16 residues. The V gene's germline CDR1 is SGHAT and CDR2 FQNNGV. V shed 5 bases and J shed 4 bases, with 20 bases lying between them. The CDR3 nucleotides are TGTGCCAGCAGCCCGCCACATCGGTCCGAAGGCACTGAAGCTTTCTTT. It encodes CASSPPHRSEGTEAFF.

V is TRBV7-2 and J is TRBJ2-2; no reliable D call. The CDR3 runs to 14 residues. V lost 7 bases to trimming and J lost 0 bases, with 9 bases between them. Per germline, CDR1 SGHTA and CDR2 FQGNSA. CDR3 protein: CASTRVANTGELFF. For the CDR3, the DNA is TGTGCCAGCACCCGGGTCGCGAACACCGGGGAGCTGTTTTTT.

This chain joins TRBV14 and TRBJ2-1; 9 positions agree with TRBD2. Trimming took 1 base from V and 10 from J; bases not matched to a gene: 5. This CDR3 comprises 14 residues. Germline loops: CDR1 SGHDN, CDR2 FVKESK. The CDR3 protein is CASSQVAGVGEQFF. CDR3 nucleotide sequence: TGTGCCAGCAGCCAAGTAGCGGGAGTTGGGGAGCAGTTCTTC.

V usage is TRBV5-4 and J usage is TRBJ1-1; a possible D gene is TRBD1 (6 bases). This CDR3 has 14 residues. Trimming stripped 4 bases from V and 5 bases from J, with 15 bases between. From germline, CDR1 is SGHNT and CDR2 YYREEE (reference sequence). In DNA, the CDR3 is TGTGCCAGCAGCCCACAGGGTCCGTGGACTGAAGCTTTCTTT. Residues: CASSPQGPWTEAFF. Supplemented by reference TRBV5-4 and TRBJ1-1, the full variable domain reads ETGVTQSPTHLIKTRGQQVTLRCSSQSGHNTVSWYQQALGQGPQFIFQYYREEENGRGNFPPRFSGLQFPNYSSELNVNALELDDSALYLCASSPQGPWTEAFFGQGTRLTVV.

At least ten counts were recorded for this clonotype. The chain carries TRBV5-1 and TRBJ1-6; D perhaps matches TRBD1 (5 bases). Germline V gene data show CDR1 as SGHRS and CDR2 as YFSETQ. The CDR3 loop spans 14 amino acids. V was shortened by 4 bases and J by 7 bases, with 12 bases between the two germline ends. The CDR3 spells CASSQGTANSPLHF. Written as DNA, the CDR3 is TGCGCCAGCAGCCAGGGAACAGCGAATTCACCCCTCCACTTT.

This chain uses TRBV12-3 or TRBV12-4 with TRBJ2-6; TRBD1 might be the D (5 bases). V was pared by 6 bases and J by 13 bases, with 22 bases between. This CDR3 is built from 15 residues. The CDR3 loop reads CASSRRAYRLGVLTF. Here the CDR3 DNA reads TGTGCCAGCAGCCGCCGAGCGTACAGGTTGGGAGTCCTGACTTTC.

The chain combines TRBV29-1 with TRBJ1-1, with D possibly being TRBD1 (5 bases). Trimming stripped 1 base from V and 7 bases from J, with 13 bases between. This CDR3 has 13 amino acids. In germline, CDR1 is SQVTM, CDR2 ANQGSEA. CDR3 nucleotide sequence: TGCAGCGTTGAAGGTCGGGCGGACAATGAAGCTTTCTTT. Translating it yields CSVEGRADNEAFF.

This clonotype has ten or more counts. This rearrangement joins TRBV24-1 to TRBJ1-2, with a tentative D call TRBD1 (6 bases). V lost 5 bases and J 8 bases, leaving 14 bases between the germline ends. The CDR3 runs 13 residues. Per the germline V gene, CDR1 is KGHDR and CDR2 is SFDVKD. The CDR3 sequence is CATSVTGAEGYTF. The CDR3, as DNA: TGTGCCACCAGTGTTACGGGGGCGGAAGGCTACACCTTC.

Only a few counts were recorded for this clonotype. The chain carries TRBV5-1 and TRBJ1-1; no definite D call. CDR1 SGHRS and CDR2 YFSETQ come from the germline V gene. Trimming took off 5 bases at V and 4 bases at J, with 15 bases between the two ends. The length of the CDR3 is 14 residues. The CDR3 is CASRLTLSPTEAFF. As DNA, the CDR3 is TGCGCCAGCAGGCTGACCCTAAGCCCCACTGAAGCTTTCTTT.

This clonotype was seen a few times. The V gene is TRBV6-5, the J gene TRBJ1-1; D unresolved. The ends were cut back, 6 bases at V and 6 bases at J, with 26 bases in the middle. CDR3 length equals 17 residues. Germline loops: CDR1 MNHEY, CDR2 SVGAGI. Written as DNA, the CDR3 is TGTGCCAGCAGCCACAGTCAGACGGGTATCCGTGGCGCTGAAGCTTTCTTT. Encoded protein: CASSHSQTGIRGAEAFF.

CDR3 residues: CASSYGREDTGELFF. The CDR3, as DNA: TGTGCCAGCAGTTACGGCAGGGAGGACACCGGGGAGCTGTTTTTT. The V and J genes are TRBV6-5 and TRBJ2-2; D is perhaps TRBD2 (6 bases). V lost 2 bases and J 3 bases, leaving 10 bases between the germline ends. CDR1 is MNHEY and CDR2 is SVGAGI in the germline V gene. The CDR3 loop spans 15 amino acids.

The rearrangement joins TRBV27 to TRBJ2-7; D may be TRBD1 (6 bases). V was clipped by 7 bases and J by 9 bases, with 16 bases between them. The CDR3 runs 12 residues. Looked up from germline, CDR1 is MNHEY and CDR2 is SMNVEV (reference sequence). The CDR3: CASTPRGWRQYF. The CDR3 coding sequence is TGTGCCAGCACCCCAAGGGGGTGGAGGCAGTACTTC.

A remark on this clonotype: This may be a read error: a much more frequent sequence differs by one nucleotide. The rearrangement uses TRBV7-9 and TRBJ1-2; D not certain. Germline CDR1 and CDR2: SEHNR and FQNEAQ (reference sequence). CDR3 size: 15 residues. The CDR3 DNA sequence: TGTGCCGGCAGCTTGGTTTCTGGAGGGTTTCACGGCTACACCTTC. It codes for CAGSLVSGGFHGYTF.

This clonotype was observed a handful of times. The V call is TRBV28, the J call TRBJ2-6, with a weak D call TRBD2 (5 bases). The CDR3 covers 15 residues. Germline CDR1 MDHEN, CDR2 SYDVKM. Trimming took 7 bases from V and 0 from J, leaving 10 bases between them. CDR3 region: CASTPGISGANVLTF. Here the CDR3 DNA reads TGTGCCAGCACTCCCGGGATCTCTGGGGCCAACGTCCTGACTTTC.

This clonotype showed up many times. V and J are TRBV20-1 and TRBJ1-4, with D perhaps matching TRBD1 (5 bases). The CDR3 is made up of 13 amino acids. Germline V gene data show CDR1 as DFQATT and CDR2 as SNEGSKA (reference sequence). V was pared by 2 bases and J by 8 bases, with 12 bases between. The CDR3 here is CSARNDRVEKLFF. DNA of the CDR3: TGCAGTGCTAGAAACGACAGAGTAGAAAAACTGTTTTTT.

The chain links TRBV15 to TRBJ2-3; 10 positions match TRBD2. After removal of 1 base from V and 2 bases from J, the junction contained 3 bases not matched to a gene. The CDR3 has 16 residues. Germline V gives CDR1 LNHNV, CDR2 YYDKDF (reference sequence). This CDR3 is CATSRGLAGSTDTQYF. DNA of the CDR3: TGTGCCACCAGCAGAGGACTAGCGGGTTCCACAGATACGCAGTATTTT.

This clonotype was counted at least ten times. This sequence joins TRBV25-1 and TRBJ1-2; no clear D gene. Trimming stripped 2 bases from V and 5 bases from J, with 6 bases between. CDR3 length: 12 amino acids. Looked up from germline, CDR1 is MGHDK and CDR2 is SYGVNS. The CDR3 reads CASSETRYGYTF. Here the CDR3 DNA reads TGTGCCAGCAGTGAAACGAGATATGGCTACACCTTC.

This clonotype was counted many times. The chain uses TRBV7-2 and TRBJ2-7; D is perhaps TRBD1 (5 bases). The CDR3 is made up of 15 amino acids. CDR1 is SGHTA and CDR2 is FQGNSA in the germline V gene. V gave up 5 bases and J gave up 5 bases, with 19 bases separating them. CDR3 nucleotides: TGTGCCAGCAGCCCAAAGCCCAGGGTAGCCCACGAGCAGTACTTC. It is translated as CASSPKPRVAHEQYF. The variable domain in full, with the rest retrieved from reference TRBV7-2 and TRBJ2-7, is GAGVSQSPSNKVTEKGKDVELRCDPISGHTALYWYRQSLGQGLEFLIYFQGNSAPDKSGLPSDRFSAERTGGSVSTLTIQRTQQEDSAVYLCASSPKPRVAHEQYFGPGTRLTVT.

This clonotype was picked up a small number of times. The chain links TRBV20-1 to TRBJ1-2, with D possibly matching TRBD1 (5 bases). V dropped 0 bases and J dropped 4 bases, with 15 bases sitting between them. Per germline, CDR1 DFQATT and CDR2 SNEGSKA (reference sequence). This CDR3 contains 15 residues. The CDR3 spells CSARDNGGTTYGYTF. The CDR3 coding sequence is TGCAGTGCTAGAGATAATGGGGGTACGACCTATGGCTACACCTTC.

This chain joins TRBV7-2 and TRBJ2-7; D perhaps matches TRBD1 (5 bases). Germline V gene data show CDR1 as SGHTA and CDR2 as FQGNSA. V lost 1 base and J lost 6, with 13 bases in between. The CDR3 is made up of 14 amino acids. The CDR3 DNA follows: TGTGCCAGCAGCTTAGGCAGGGTTCTGCTCGAGCAGTACTTC. It translates to CASSLGRVLLEQYF.

This clonotype has more than one count but fewer than ten. J is TRBJ2-7 and V is TRBV29-1; no firm D call. The better agreement between TRBJ2-1 and the DNA end casts doubt on the J call. CDR3 length: 11 amino acids. Germline-derived CDR1 and CDR2 are SQVTM and ANQGSEA. CDR3 nucleotides: TGCAGCGTTGAAGCGTACGATGAGCAGTTCTTC. Protein sequence: CSVEAYDEQFF.

DNA for the CDR3: TGCAGTATTATCGGACAGTATGGCTACACCTTC. It yields the protein CSIIGQYGYTF. This chain joins TRBV20-1 and TRBJ1-2, with D possibly TRBD1 on 6 matching bases. Germline V CDR1 and CDR2: DFQATT, SNEGSKA (reference sequence). Trimming took off 8 bases at V and 5 bases at J, with 12 bases between the two ends. The CDR3 spans 11 residues.

Points on this clonotype: A much larger clonotype is one base distant, so this may be a read error. No conserved phenylalanine or tryptophan is present at the end of the CDR3, so a read error is the likely explanation. The V call is TRBV7-2, the J call TRBJ1-1; 7 bases agree with TRBD1. V lost 5 bases, J lost 4 bases, and 7 bases stayed unmatched. This CDR3 spans 14 amino acids. Germline V CDR1 and CDR2: SGHTA, FQGNSA. The CDR3 sequence is CASSQQGLGTEAFS. CDR3 DNA: TGTGCCAGCAGCCAACAGGGGCTGGGCACTGAAGCTTTCTCT.

This clonotype has a handful of counts. J is TRBJ2-7 and V is TRBV27; D is possibly TRBD1 (6 bases). Germline CDR1 and CDR2: MNHEY and SMNVEV (reference sequence). Trimming removed 2 bases from V and 4 bases from J, with 15 bases in between. CDR3 length equals 15 residues. In nucleotides, the CDR3 is TGTGCCAGCAGTTTACTTCCGGGACAAGCGTACGAGCAGTACTTC. Translation: CASSLLPGQAYEQYF.

This clonotype occurred a few times. The chain is built from TRBV9 and TRBJ2-2; D is ambiguous. The CDR3 length is 14 residues. V was shortened by 3 bases and J by 2 bases, with 8 bases between the two germline ends. CDR1 and CDR2 (germline): SGDLS, YYNGEE. In nucleotides, the CDR3 is TGTGCCAGCAGCGCGTTTTATAACACCGGGGAGCTGTTTTTT. Translation: CASSAFYNTGELFF.

Notes on this clonotype: The junction differs from germline at one of its ends, possibly a read error. This chain links TRBV10-2 with TRBJ1-2; no clear D gene. Germline lookup yields CDR1 WSHSY and CDR2 SAAADI. CDR3 size: 12 residues. CDR3 amino acids: CASSGSHSPSNF. In DNA, the CDR3 is TGCGCCAGCAGCGGATCTCACTCACCCTCTAACTTC.

The rearrangement joins TRBV20-1 to TRBJ1-2; 9 bases match TRBD1. The CDR3 spans 12 residues. The V segment lost 7 bases and the J segment 5 bases; nucleotides outside the gene matches: 5. Germline V CDR1 and CDR2: DFQATT, SNEGSKA (reference sequence). CDR3 nucleotides: TGCAGTGGGATACAGGGGGCTTATGGCTACACCTTC. It is translated as CSGIQGAYGYTF.